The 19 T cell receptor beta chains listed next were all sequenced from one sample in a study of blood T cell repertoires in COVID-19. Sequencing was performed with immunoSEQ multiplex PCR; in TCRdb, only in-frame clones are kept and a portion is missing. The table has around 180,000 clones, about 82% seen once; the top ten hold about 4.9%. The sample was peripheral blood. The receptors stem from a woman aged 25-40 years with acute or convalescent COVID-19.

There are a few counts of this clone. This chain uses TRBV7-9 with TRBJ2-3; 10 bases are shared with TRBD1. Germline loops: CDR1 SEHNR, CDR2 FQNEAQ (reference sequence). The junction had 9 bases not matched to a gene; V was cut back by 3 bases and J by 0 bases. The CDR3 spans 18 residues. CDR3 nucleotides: TGTGCCAGCAGCTTCGGACAGGGGGGGACCCTTAGCACAGATACGCAGTATTTT. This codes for CASSFGQGGTLSTDTQYF.

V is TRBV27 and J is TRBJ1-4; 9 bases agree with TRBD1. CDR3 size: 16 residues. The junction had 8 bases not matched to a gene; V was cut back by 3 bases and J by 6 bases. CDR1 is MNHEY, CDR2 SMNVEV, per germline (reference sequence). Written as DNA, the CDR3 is TGTGCCAGCAGTTTCCGACCGGGACAGGGAGATGAAAAACTGTTTTTT. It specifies CASSFRPGQGDEKLFF.

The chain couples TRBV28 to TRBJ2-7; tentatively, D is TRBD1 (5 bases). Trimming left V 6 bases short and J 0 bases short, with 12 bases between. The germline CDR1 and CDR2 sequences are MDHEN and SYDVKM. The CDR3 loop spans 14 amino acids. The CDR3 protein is CASSWGGSSYEQYF. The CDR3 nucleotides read TGTGCCAGCAGCTGGGGCGGCAGCTCCTACGAGCAGTACTTC.

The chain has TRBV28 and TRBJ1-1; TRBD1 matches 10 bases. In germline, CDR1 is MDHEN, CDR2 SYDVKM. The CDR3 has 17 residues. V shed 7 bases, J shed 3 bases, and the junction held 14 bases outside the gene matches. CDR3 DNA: TGTGCCAGCACCTCAACGGGACAGGGGCCCTGGGACACTGAAGCTTTCTTT. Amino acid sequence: CASTSTGQGPWDTEAFF. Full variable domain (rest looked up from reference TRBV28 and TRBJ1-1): DVKVTQSSRYLVKRTGEKVFLECVQDMDHENMFWYRQDPGLGLRLIYFSYDVKMKEKGDIPEGYSVSREKKERFSLILESASTNQTSMYLCASTSTGQGPWDTEAFFGQGTRLTVV.

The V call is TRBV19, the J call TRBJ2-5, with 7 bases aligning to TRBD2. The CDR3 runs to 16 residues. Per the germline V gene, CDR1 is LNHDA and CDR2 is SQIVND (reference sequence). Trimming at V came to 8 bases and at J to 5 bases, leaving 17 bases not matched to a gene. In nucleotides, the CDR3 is TGTGCCAGTTCGTTGAGGGCCCAGCGGGGCCGGGAGACCCAGTACTTC. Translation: CASSLRAQRGRETQYF.

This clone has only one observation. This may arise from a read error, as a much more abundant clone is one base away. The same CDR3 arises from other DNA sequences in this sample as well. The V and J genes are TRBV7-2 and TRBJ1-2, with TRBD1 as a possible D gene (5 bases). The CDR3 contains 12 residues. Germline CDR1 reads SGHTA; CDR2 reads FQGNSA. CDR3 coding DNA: TGTGCCAGCAGTGACAGATCCTATGGTTACACCTTC. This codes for CASSDRSYGYTF.

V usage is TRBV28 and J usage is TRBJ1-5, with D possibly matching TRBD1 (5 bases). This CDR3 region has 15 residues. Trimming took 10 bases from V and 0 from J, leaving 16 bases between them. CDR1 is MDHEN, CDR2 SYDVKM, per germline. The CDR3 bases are TGTGCCACCCTCGGGGGACTGATTAGCAATCAGCCCCAGCATTTT. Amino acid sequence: CATLGGLISNQPQHF.

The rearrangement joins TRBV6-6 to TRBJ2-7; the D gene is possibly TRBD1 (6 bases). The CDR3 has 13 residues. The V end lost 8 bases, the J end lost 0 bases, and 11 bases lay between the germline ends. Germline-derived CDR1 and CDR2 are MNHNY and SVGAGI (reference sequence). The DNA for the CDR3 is TGTGCCAGCGGGGGCCGAAGCTCCTACGAGCAGTACTTC. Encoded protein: CASGGRSSYEQYF.

The CDR3 region has the DNA TGTGCCAGCAGTGATAGTGCACAGTCGACCCAGTACTTC. Translation gives CASSDSAQSTQYF. The chain links TRBV2 to TRBJ2-5; D is uncertain. Germline CDR1 is SNHLY and CDR2 is FYNNEI. With 3 bases removed from V and 7 bases from J, the gap between germline ends came to 12 bases. The CDR3 totals 13 residues.

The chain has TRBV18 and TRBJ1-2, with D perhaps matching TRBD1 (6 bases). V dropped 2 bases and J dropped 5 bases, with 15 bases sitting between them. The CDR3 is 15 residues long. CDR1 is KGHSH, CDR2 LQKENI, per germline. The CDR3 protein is CASSPDRPRGYGYTF. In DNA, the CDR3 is TGTGCCAGCTCACCAGACAGGCCCCGAGGGTATGGCTACACCTTC.

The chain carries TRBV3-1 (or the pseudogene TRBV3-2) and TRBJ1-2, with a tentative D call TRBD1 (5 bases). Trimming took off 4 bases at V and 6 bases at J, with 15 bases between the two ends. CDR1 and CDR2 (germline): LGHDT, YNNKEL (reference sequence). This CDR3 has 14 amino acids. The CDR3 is CASSPSGGENGYTF. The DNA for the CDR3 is TGTGCCAGCAGCCCCTCGGGGGGAGAGAATGGCTACACCTTC.

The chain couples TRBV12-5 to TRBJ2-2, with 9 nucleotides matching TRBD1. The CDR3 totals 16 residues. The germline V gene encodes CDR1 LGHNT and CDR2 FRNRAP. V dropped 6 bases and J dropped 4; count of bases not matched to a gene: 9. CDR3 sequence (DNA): TGTGCTAGTGGATCGGACAGGGGACTGTTCACCGGGGAGCTGTTTTTT. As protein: CASGSDRGLFTGELFF.

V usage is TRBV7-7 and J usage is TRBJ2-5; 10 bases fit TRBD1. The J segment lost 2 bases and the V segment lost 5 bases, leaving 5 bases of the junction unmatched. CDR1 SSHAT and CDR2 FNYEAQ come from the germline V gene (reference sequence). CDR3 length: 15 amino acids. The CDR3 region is CASSPDRGRQETQYF. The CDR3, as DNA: TGTGCCAGCAGCCCCGACAGGGGGCGGCAAGAGACCCAGTACTTC.

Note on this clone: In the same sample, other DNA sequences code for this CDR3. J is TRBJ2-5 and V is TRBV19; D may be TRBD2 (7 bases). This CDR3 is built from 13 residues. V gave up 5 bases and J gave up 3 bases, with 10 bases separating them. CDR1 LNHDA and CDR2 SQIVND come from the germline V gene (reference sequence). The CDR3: CASSPGGEETQYF. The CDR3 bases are TGTGCCAGTAGTCCGGGGGGCGAAGAGACCCAGTACTTC.

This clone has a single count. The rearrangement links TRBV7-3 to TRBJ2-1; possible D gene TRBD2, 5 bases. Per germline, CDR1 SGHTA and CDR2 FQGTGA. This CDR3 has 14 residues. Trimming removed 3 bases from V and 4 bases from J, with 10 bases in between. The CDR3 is CASSFSGKYNEQFF. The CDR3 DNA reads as TGTGCCAGCAGCTTTTCCGGGAAATACAATGAGCAGTTCTTC.

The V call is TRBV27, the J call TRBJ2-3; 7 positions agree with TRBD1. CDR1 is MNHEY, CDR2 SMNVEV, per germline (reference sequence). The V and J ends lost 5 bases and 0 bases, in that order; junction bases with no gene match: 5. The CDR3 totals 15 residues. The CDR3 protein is CASSLGQASTDTQYF. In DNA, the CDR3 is TGTGCCAGCAGTCTAGGACAGGCGAGCACAGATACGCAGTATTTT.

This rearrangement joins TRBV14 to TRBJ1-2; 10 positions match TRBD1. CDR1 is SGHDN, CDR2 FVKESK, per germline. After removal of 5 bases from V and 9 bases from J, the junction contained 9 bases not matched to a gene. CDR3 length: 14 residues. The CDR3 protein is CASSTLGQGFSYTF. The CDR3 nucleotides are TGTGCCAGCAGCACGCTGGGACAGGGGTTCAGCTACACCTTC.

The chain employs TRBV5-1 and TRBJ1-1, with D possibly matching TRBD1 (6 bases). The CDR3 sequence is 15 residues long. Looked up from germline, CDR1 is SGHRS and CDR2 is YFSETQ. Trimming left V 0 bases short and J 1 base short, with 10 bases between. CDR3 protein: CASSLDTGRNTEAFF. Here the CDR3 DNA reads TGCGCCAGCAGCTTGGATACAGGGCGGAACACTGAAGCTTTCTTT.

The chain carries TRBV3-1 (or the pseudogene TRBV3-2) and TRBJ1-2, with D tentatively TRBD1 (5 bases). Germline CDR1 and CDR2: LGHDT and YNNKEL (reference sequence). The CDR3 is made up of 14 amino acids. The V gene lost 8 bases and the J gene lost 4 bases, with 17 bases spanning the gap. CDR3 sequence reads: CASEMKGLGYGYTF. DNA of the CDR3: TGTGCCAGCGAAATGAAGGGGCTCGGCTATGGCTACACCTTC.